This T cell receptor (beta chain) was sequenced during a study of T cells expressing NK-cell markers. For the study at large: The study drew TCR beta repertoires from sorted CD3+CD56+NKG2C+, CD3+CD56+NKG2C- and CD3+CD56-NKG2C+ T cells. Findings and caveats of the study: Topping the CD3+CD56-NKG2C+ fraction as well were these clonotypes, in several donors.

Following a re-call of the 5' RACE reads, TCRdb has one entry per CDR3 protein and lacks DNA. The sample totals almost 450,000 distinct CDR3 sequences. The CDR3 length is 16 residues. Germline V gene data show CDR1 as MNHNS and CDR2 as SASEGT. Remarks on this clonotype: The antigen is not known.

This receptor was taken from a woman between 18 and 75 years old in good health. The chain joins TRBV6-1 to TRBJ2-7; TCRdb calls TRBD1, which cannot be checked without DNA. The sequencing sample was made of blood T cells: a sorted CD56 or NKG2C T cell subset, CD4+ or CD8+ T cells, or bulk PBMC T cells (not recorded which). CDR3 loop: CASSQQYTGLSYEQYF.